What follows are 24 T cell receptor delta chains derived from one specimen sequenced in a study of human gamma delta and Vdelta1 T cells. Their specific antigens are unknown. TCRdb reapplied CATT to the PCR reads. The sample shows some 13,000 delta-chain clones, roughly 45% of them seen only once. The material sequenced was Vdelta1 gamma-delta T cells from blood grown in culture (DOT cells). These receptors were collected from a human donor in good health.

This clone was seen a few times. The rearrangement uses TRDV1 and TRDJ1; 11 bases align to TRDD3. The germline gives CDR1 TSWWSYY, CDR2 QGS. Trimming removed 4 bases from V and 2 bases from J; junction bases left unmatched: 24. This CDR3 contains 22 residues. The CDR3 DNA reads as TGTGCTCTTGGGGTACCCTTCGCGATAGGAGTGGGGGATACGCGCGGTACCGATAAACTCATCTTT. It is translated as CALGVPFAIGVGDTRGTDKLIF.

The chain has TRDV1 and TRDJ1; TRDD2 is a possible D gene (5 bases). The CDR3 contains 18 residues. The germline gives CDR1 TSWWSYY, CDR2 QGS. Between the trimmed V and J ends, which lost 0 bases and 0 bases, there was a span of 17 bases. CDR3: CALGELWTAPTNTDKLIF. The CDR3 bases are TGTGCTCTTGGGGAACTATGGACGGCGCCTACGAACACCGATAAACTCATCTTT.

This clone counts as medium-sized (0.01 to 0.1%). This chain links TRDV1 with TRDJ1; TRDD3 aligns across 7 bases. This CDR3 has 15 residues. CDR1 is TSWWSYY, CDR2 QGS, per germline. V shed 9 bases and J 1 base; nucleotides not matched to a gene: 11. For the CDR3, the DNA is TGTGCTCTCGGAAGATGGGGGAGACGCACCGATAAACTCATCTTT. Translated, it gives CALGRWGRRTDKLIF.

The V gene is TRDV1, the J gene TRDJ1; 9 bases match TRDD3. In germline, CDR1 is TSWWSYY, CDR2 QGS. CDR3 length: 20 amino acids. V lost 5 bases to trimming and J lost 2 bases; unmatched junction nucleotides: 21. The CDR3 DNA sequence: TGTGCTCTTGGGAGTCCCTTCGGATTTTTACTGGGGGAGGTTACCGATAAACTCATCTTT. It specifies CALGSPFGFLLGEVTDKLIF.

In its sample, this clone was seen a few times. The V call is TRDV1, the J call TRDJ3, with a possible D match to TRDD2 (6 bases). Trimming took off 1 base at V and 1 base at J, with 29 bases between the two ends. The CDR3 length is 24 residues. Germline V gives CDR1 TSWWSYY, CDR2 QGS. The CDR3 sequence: CALGERWPISPTGAYSWDTRQMFF. The CDR3 DNA reads TGTGCTCTTGGGGAACGGTGGCCTATTTCTCCTACGGGGGCTTATTCCTGGGACACCCGACAGATGTTTTTC.

On this clone itself: The junction shows a germline mismatch at one end, possibly a read error. The chain recombines TRDV1 with TRDJ1; 12 nucleotides agree with TRDD3. Germline-derived CDR1 and CDR2 are TSWWSYY and QGS. The CDR3 has 22 amino acids. In DNA, the CDR3 is TGTGCTCTTGGGGGACCAGGTCTTCCTACGCTGGGGGATACGGGTCACACCGATAAACCCATCTTT. Protein product: CALGGPGLPTLGDTGHTDKPIF.

The V gene is TRDV1, the J gene TRDJ1; 11 bases map to TRDD3. This CDR3 spans 15 amino acids. Germline-derived CDR1 and CDR2 are TSWWSYY and QGS. The trim removed 5 bases at V and 2 bases at J, leaving 4 bases unmatched. This CDR3 reads CALGSWGIQTDKLIF. CDR3 DNA: TGTGCTCTTGGGAGCTGGGGGATACAAACCGATAAACTCATCTTT.

The rearrangement joins TRDV1 to TRDJ2; 13 bases line up with TRDD3. The V gene end was trimmed by 2 bases and the J gene end by 4 bases; junction bases not matched to a gene: 19. Germline V gives CDR1 TSWWSYY, CDR2 QGS. CDR3 length equals 22 residues. CDR3 loop: CALGERSLRRLGDTRQTAQLFF. Here the CDR3 DNA reads TGTGCTCTTGGGGAAAGGTCCCTACGGAGACTGGGGGATACGCGTCAGACAGCACAACTCTTCTTT.

The genes are TRDV1 and TRDJ1; 8 nucleotides agree with TRDD3. The junction had 12 bases not matched to a gene; V was cut back by 7 bases and J by 2 bases. Germline V gives CDR1 TSWWSYY, CDR2 QGS. The CDR3 is 16 residues long. The chain's CDR3 is CALVPLLGGPTDKLIF. CDR3 in DNA: TGTGCTCTTGTCCCCCTACTGGGGGGCCCGACCGATAAACTCATCTTT.

This clone was seen once. This chain links TRDV1 with TRDJ1; possibly TRDD3 for D (5 bases). Germline V gene data show CDR1 as TSWWSYY and CDR2 as QGS. The CDR3 is made up of 15 amino acids. The V gene lost 1 base and the J gene lost 5 bases, with 14 bases spanning the gap. The CDR3 sequence: CALGEQHRDWDKLIF. CDR3 coding DNA: TGTGCTCTTGGGGAACAACATAGGGACTGGGATAAACTCATCTTT.

The chain links TRDV1 to TRDJ1; TRDD2 matches at 8 bases. Trimming cost V 0 bases and J 11 bases; bases outside gene matches: 8. The CDR3 loop spans 14 amino acids. Germline CDR1 and CDR2: TSWWSYY and QGS. The CDR3: CALGELLPTSHLIF. As DNA, the CDR3 is TGTGCTCTTGGGGAACTGCTTCCTACAAGTCATCTCATCTTT.

This chain connects TRDV1 to TRDJ1, with a possible D match to TRDD2 (5 bases). Trimming cost V 0 bases and J 8 bases, with 28 bases left between them. The CDR3 totals 19 residues. Germline CDR1 reads TSWWSYY; CDR2 reads QGS. The CDR3 reads CALGELGVPPFVVTSKLIF. The CDR3 coding sequence is TGTGCTCTTGGGGAACTAGGGGTTCCCCCCTTCGTGGTTACTAGCAAACTCATCTTT.

This clone was seen a handful of times. The V and J genes are TRDV1 and TRDJ1, with no clear D. Germline CDR1 TSWWSYY, CDR2 QGS. This CDR3 comprises 19 residues. Trimming stripped 2 bases from V and 0 bases from J, with 22 bases between. Here the CDR3 reads CALGEKSNRASQDTDKLIF. In DNA form, the CDR3 reads TGTGCTCTTGGGGAAAAATCGAATCGCGCCTCGCAAGACACCGATAAACTCATCTTT.

The chain recombines TRDV1 with TRDJ1, with 11 nucleotides matching TRDD3. Looked up from germline, CDR1 is TSWWSYY and CDR2 is QGS. The CDR3 runs to 22 residues. V dropped 4 bases and J dropped 1; count of bases not matched to a gene: 23. The CDR3 loop is CALGANVTTHVLGDMGTDKLIF. The CDR3 nucleotides are TGTGCTCTTGGGGCGAACGTCACAACCCACGTACTGGGGGATATGGGCACCGATAAACTCATCTTT.

This clone was detected a few times. The rearrangement links TRDV1 to TRDJ1, with D possibly matching TRDD3 (6 bases). The germline V gene has CDR1 TSWWSYY and CDR2 QGS. V was trimmed by 1 base and J by 11 bases, leaving 20 bases between them. This CDR3 region has 15 residues. CDR3 region: CALGEPTTGLLRLIF. CDR3 DNA: TGTGCTCTTGGGGAACCTACGACTGGGCTCCTTAGGCTCATCTTT.

The chain recombines TRDV1 with TRDJ1; 8 positions agree with TRDD3. The CDR3 has 19 residues. Germline V gene data show CDR1 as TSWWSYY and CDR2 as QGS. The ends lost 2 bases at V and 0 bases at J; junction bases unmatched: 14. CDR3 residues: CALGEFSTGGPKYTDKLIF. The CDR3 DNA reads as TGTGCTCTTGGGGAATTCAGTACTGGGGGGCCTAAGTACACCGATAAACTCATCTTT.

This clone was seen more than once but under ten times. This chain links TRDV1 with TRDJ1; TRDD3 agrees at 9 bases. CDR1 and CDR2 (germline): TSWWSYY, QGS. Losses at the gene ends were 3 bases for V and 2 bases for J; bases not matched to a gene: 19. The CDR3 runs to 20 residues. CDR3 loop: CALGEDLGDRGLVFTDKLIF. CDR3 in DNA: TGTGCTCTTGGGGAGGACCTGGGGGATCGGGGTTTGGTTTTTACCGATAAACTCATCTTT.

The chain couples TRDV1 to TRDJ1, with 9 bases that match TRDD3. The CDR3 contains 18 residues. Germline loops: CDR1 TSWWSYY, CDR2 QGS. V was pared by 0 bases and J by 8 bases, with 16 bases of the junction left unmatched. The chain's CDR3 is CALGELGTGGPAITKLIF. CDR3 nucleotides: TGTGCTCTTGGGGAACTCGGTACTGGGGGACCCGCAATTACAAAACTCATCTTT.

The rearrangement links TRDV1 to TRDJ3; 8 positions match TRDD3. The junction had 20 bases not matched to a gene; V was cut back by 1 base and J by 0 bases. Germline CDR1 TSWWSYY, CDR2 QGS. The CDR3 runs to 24 residues. CDR3 loop: CALGEPDLRTGGAFSSWDTRQMFF. CDR3 DNA: TGTGCTCTTGGGGAACCCGACCTACGGACTGGGGGCGCATTTTCCTCCTGGGACACCCGACAGATGTTTTTC.

The chain links TRDV1 to TRDJ1, with D possibly matching TRDD3 (7 bases). Germline CDR1 reads TSWWSYY; CDR2 reads QGS. This CDR3 is built from 19 residues. V was trimmed by 3 bases and J by 3 bases, leaving 26 bases between them. The CDR3 loop reads CALGDPFRLGYGLSDKLIF. CDR3 bases: TGTGCTCTTGGGGACCCCTTCCGTCTCGGATACGGGTTATCCGATAAACTCATCTTT.

The gene calls are TRDV1 and TRDJ1; 10 nucleotides match TRDD3. Germline assignment: CDR1 TSWWSYY and CDR2 QGS. The V and J ends lost 0 bases and 2 bases, in that order; junction bases with no gene match: 24. The CDR3 is 23 residues long. The CDR3 nucleotides read TGTGCTCTTGGGGAACTATTACCCTACAGGAATATGTCGGGGGATACGCGGACCGATAAACTCATCTTT. This translates into CALGELLPYRNMSGDTRTDKLIF.

This clone was detected only a few times. V usage is TRDV1 and J usage is TRDJ1, with 9 bases fitting TRDD3. J gave up 4 bases and V 5 bases, and 23 bases lay outside the gene matches. CDR3 length: 20 amino acids. CDR1 is TSWWSYY and CDR2 is QGS in the germline V gene. The CDR3 is CALGTPSSRNGGYDCDKLIF. The CDR3, as DNA: TGTGCTCTTGGGACCCCCAGTTCCCGTAATGGGGGATATGACTGCGATAAACTCATCTTT.

V and J are TRDV1 and TRDJ1; 7 bases match TRDD2. Germline CDR1 TSWWSYY, CDR2 QGS. V dropped 4 bases and J dropped 4; count of bases not matched to a gene: 9. The CDR3 is made up of 15 amino acids. CDR3 region: CALGGHASYYDKLIF. The CDR3 DNA follows: TGTGCTCTTGGGGGCCATGCTTCCTATTACGATAAACTCATCTTT.

The genes are TRDV1 and TRDJ3; no firm D call. The CDR3 length is 19 residues. Germline V lookup: CDR1 TSWWSYY, CDR2 QGS. V gave up 0 bases and J gave up 0 bases, with 12 bases separating them. DNA for the CDR3: TGTGCTCTTGGGGAACTAGCGGGTTTTAGCTCCTGGGACACCCGACAGATGTTTTTC. Its translation is CALGELAGFSSWDTRQMFF.